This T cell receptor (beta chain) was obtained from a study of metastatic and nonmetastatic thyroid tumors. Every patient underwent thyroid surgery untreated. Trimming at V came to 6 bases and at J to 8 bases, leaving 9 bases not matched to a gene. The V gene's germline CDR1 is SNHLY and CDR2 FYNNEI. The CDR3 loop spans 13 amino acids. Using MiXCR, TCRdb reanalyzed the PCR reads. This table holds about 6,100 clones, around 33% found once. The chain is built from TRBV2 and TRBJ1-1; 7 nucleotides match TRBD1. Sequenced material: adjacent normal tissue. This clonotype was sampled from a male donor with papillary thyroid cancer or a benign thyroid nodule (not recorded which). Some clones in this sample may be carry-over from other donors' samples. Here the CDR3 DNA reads TGTGCCAGCAGGGGAGACAGGGTGTGGGAAGCTTTCTTT. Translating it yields CASRGDRVWEAFF.